The following is a T cell receptor beta chain sequence with its context. Its binding antigen is unknown. Per-base quality was not reported, and no clone a single base away is much larger than it. This entry comes from a study of cytomegalovirus exposure and HLA in healthy donors (dated by TCRdb to about 2017). The study in broad terms: According to an earlier analysis of a few hundred of the donors, 150 million to 200 million T cells yielded 117 million unique TCR beta sequences and about 300 Gb of sequence data. An early release that covered about 600 HLA-typed donors contained about 300 gigabases of sequencing data and 65 million to 100 million unique TCR sequences. Among the roughly 390 genotyped donors, approximately 81% belonged to the genetic ancestry cluster associated with self-reported Caucasian donors. The study aimed to test whether signatures of past pathogen exposure could be identified by cataloging public T cell receptors. The T cell repertoires of 700 or so subjects were profiled by immunosequencing and related to cytomegalovirus serostatus. In addition to the first cohort of roughly 670 subjects, a separate validation cohort of 130 or so different subjects was used. The study combined high-throughput TCR immunosequencing, statistical association of individual TCRs with disease status, and machine learning to predict cytomegalovirus infection status. A later analysis re-analyzed previously published TCR beta repertoires from 600 to 850 donors and added high-resolution HLA genotyping to study TCR occurrence patterns. Rather than drawing on any new phenotypic data, the later analysis identified candidate immune exposures from TCR beta sequences and the way those sequences occurred across donors. To decide whether each TCR beta V gene segment behaved as functional or pseudogenic, an earlier analysis of approximately 600 of the donors relied on high-throughput TCR beta sequencing. Donor age, sex, ethnicity and CMV serostatus were compiled together with the repertoire data. A later genetic analysis used genome-wide SNP genotypes for about 65% of the 666 donors, treating that subset as a discovery cohort. Every discovery cohort repertoire had been produced on one sequencing platform. Both class I and class II loci were covered by HLA typing, at four-digit resolution. Typing coverage varied by locus: about 629-630 donors for A, B, C, DRB1 and DQB1; approximately 520 for DQA1; over 600 for DPA1; approximately 490 for DPB1. Because of strong linkage in the cohort, 4 to 6 DR-DQ haplotypes were treated as single units for association and clustering. Across about 370 genotyped donors of the cohort, an average of about 200,000 unique TCR beta nucleotide sequences per donor were sequenced, and 15% to 20% of those sequences were non-productive. Broad study findings and their caveats: Because HLA typing was missing for some donors at each locus, association tests included only the typed subset. In a later analysis, most CMV-associated TCR beta chains were found to appear HLA-restricted, with HLA associations seemingly driven largely by CMV exposure. The classifier was reported to diagnose cytomegalovirus status with high specificity and sensitivity in both the original and validation cohorts. The only immune exposure information available for the cohort was CMV serostatus. In an earlier analysis of more than 500 of the donors, most TCR beta V segments appeared in productive rearrangements about 87% or about 30% of the time, broadly matching IMGT annotations. Correlated functional status among segregating V segments might be attributable to linkage disequilibrium, but an unknown experimental factor could not be ruled out. The presence/absence analyses assumed that sequencing depth was roughly uniform across donors, and that assumption may not be true. According to the authors, the approach could potentially be generalized to other disease states and immunological phenotypes. A further reported finding was that TCR beta sequences accurately predicted the HLA-A and HLA-B alleles for most subjects in the first cohort. The study listed approximately 150 TCR beta chains as associated with cytomegalovirus. In vitro tests confirmed that three of the cytomegalovirus-associated TCR beta chains recognize cytomegalovirus antigens. Most TCR sequences were seen in very few donors, while some public TCRs were found in many individuals. A later analysis reported that several top co-occurrence clusters appeared linked to parvovirus B19, influenza, CMV and Epstein-Barr virus. An association between a missense DCLRE1C variant and V-gene and J-gene trimming of TCR beta chains was found in a later genetic analysis and replicated in an independent cohort. The sequencing pipeline was judged likely to have produced a cluster of highly shared sequence variants as a technical artifact. A later genetic analysis reported fewer N-insertions in productive TCRs among donors in an Asian-associated ancestry cluster than the roughly 620-donor mean. Some 15 rarely observed V segments, including chromosome 9 orphons, were excluded from the earlier analysis of almost 600 of the donors because counts were too low. Only TCR beta chains were sequenced in this cohort, and the absence of alpha or paired-chain data limited detectable features. When HLA alleles, especially DR and DQ, strongly co-occurred, TCR associations were difficult to assign to individual alleles. A later analysis found that HLA-associated TCR beta chains were more clonally expanded and had lower generation probabilities than equally common non-associated chains. Specific HLA alleles were associated with around 18,000 TCR beta sequences at a false discovery rate of 0.05 in a later analysis. In a later analysis, TCR association rates were found to vary across HLA loci, with the most associated TCRs seen for DRB1 alleles and the fewest for HLA-C alleles.

In total, more than 500 healthy bone marrow donors made up the cohort. At the time of sampling, all cohort members were nominally healthy, though unrecorded immune exposures were likely present. The donor tested CMV seronegative and was one of the 352 seronegative cohort members. A peripheral blood sample was provided by each donor, and peripheral blood mononuclear cells were used for TCR beta sequencing. Genomic DNA extraction from the blood cell samples was performed with the Qiagen DNeasy Blood Extraction Kit. The library was produced with the immunoSEQ multiplex PCR assay. A mixture of 60 forward primers for TCR Vbeta segments and 13 reverse primers for TCR Jbeta segments was used in the multiplex PCR. The CDR3 region of rearranged TCR beta genes was amplified from genomic DNA by a multiplex PCR assay. On the Illumina HiSeq System, the amplified TCR beta libraries were sequenced as 87-base-pair reads. The paper's processing steps were these. A later analysis tallied around 80 million unique TCR beta chains across the approximately 670 repertoires, and about 12 million of those chains were shared by two or more donors. A nearest-neighbor algorithm error-corrected the raw reads and collapsed the reads into unique sequences, merging closely related sequences to remove PCR and sequencing errors. CDR3 sequences were aligned to IMGT reference sequences to assign V, D and J gene segments. Each retained sequence needed at least a six-nucleotide match to both a V gene segment and a J gene segment. A rearrangement counted as productive if the CDR3 had no stop codons and remained in frame with V and J, and every other rearrangement counted as non-productive. Following IMGT convention, CDR3 was defined as the stretch from the second conserved V-encoded cysteine up to the conserved J-encoded phenylalanine. In an earlier analysis of around 640 of the donors, sequences lacking an unambiguous match to a single V gene segment were excluded. In an earlier analysis of around 590 of the donors, a V segment was called functional when productive rearrangements were above 56.7%, and segregating when the standard deviation between donors exceeded 5%. A statistical classification framework was developed to diagnose cytomegalovirus status using the catalog of TCR beta chain sequences. A later analysis assigned V and J genes by comparing TCR nucleotide sequences with IMGT/GENE-DB human TR gene sequences. The TCRdist pipeline was used in a later analysis to assign CDR3 sequences and most-parsimonious VDJ recombination scenarios. In a later analysis, each TCR beta chain was defined by its CDR3 amino acid sequence together with its V-gene family, and reads without a unique V-gene family were excluded. In a later analysis, fewer than 650 highly shared, low-generation-probability nucleotide sequences were removed to address suspected cross-contamination and a sequencing artifact. In a later analysis, a clonal expansion index was calculated for each public chain from normalized within-repertoire ranks of inferred template counts. In a later analysis, generation probabilities were computed with a VDJ recombination model fitted to out-of-frame rearrangements, and the resulting probabilities were checked against IGoR. In a later analysis, hypergeometric tests were used to score TCR-TCR, TCR-HLA and TCR-CMV co-occurrence, with a repertoire-size bias correction applied to TCR pairs. A later analysis estimated false discovery rates by permuting HLA or CMV assignments 20 times. In a later analysis, co-occurring TCRs were grouped with DBSCAN, and TCRdist sequence similarity was added when clustering was performed within HLA-allele-positive subsets. Repertoires with fewer than 30,000 or more than 120,000 public chains were left out of co-occurrence clustering, as were a handful of repertoires with anomalous nucleotide sharing. The immuneACCESS repertoire file appears here via TCRdb, limited to in-frame rearrangements. These files lack a portion of the clones; in checked studies, under half of the deficit traces to unresolved V genes, and the cause of the others is not known. The V and J calls and clone size were taken over from that table, and D and trimming were inferred from the DNA. The sample includes around 85,000 clones, with about 82% observed a single time. Of the sample, less than 8% is held by the ten largest clones.

The sequence derives from a man aged 25-40 years in good health and CMV-seronegative. Source material: PBMCs.

Here the CDR3 is given as CASGDTGTGQAEKLFF. The DNA reads TGTGCCAGCGGTGATACCGGGACAGGGCAGGCGGAAAAACTGTTTTTT. This chain is built from TRBV5-4 and TRBJ1-4; 9 central nucleotides agree with TRBD1. Trimming accounts for 7 bases at V and 8 bases at J, while the number of junction bases matched to no gene is 15. The CDR3, cysteine through phenylalanine, is 16 amino acids long. Only CDR3 DNA is held: 48 bases, read in frame from base 1. Via the germline V gene (reference sequence), CDR1 is SGHNT and CDR2 YYREEE.